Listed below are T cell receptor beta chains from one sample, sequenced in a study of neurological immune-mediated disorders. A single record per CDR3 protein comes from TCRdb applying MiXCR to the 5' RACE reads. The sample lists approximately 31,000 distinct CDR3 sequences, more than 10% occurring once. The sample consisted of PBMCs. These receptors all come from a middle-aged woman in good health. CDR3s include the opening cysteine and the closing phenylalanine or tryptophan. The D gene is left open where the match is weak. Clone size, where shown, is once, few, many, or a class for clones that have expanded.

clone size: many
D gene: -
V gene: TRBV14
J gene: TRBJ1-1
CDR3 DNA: TGTGCCAGCAGCCAAGTAACAGCCGGGAGAAAAGCTTTCTTT
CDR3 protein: CASSQVTAGRKAFF

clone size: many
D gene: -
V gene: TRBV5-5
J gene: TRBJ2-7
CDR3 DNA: TGTGCCAGCAGCTATGGGATGCCAGACTACGAGCAGTACTTC
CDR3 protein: CASSYGMPDYEQYF

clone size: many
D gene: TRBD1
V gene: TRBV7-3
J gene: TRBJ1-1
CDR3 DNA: TGTGCCAGCAGCGCGACAGGGGCCGACACTGAAGCTTTCTTT
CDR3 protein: CASSATGADTEAFF

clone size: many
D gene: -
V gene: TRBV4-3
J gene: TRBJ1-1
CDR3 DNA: TGCGCCAGCAGCCAAGTGCGGAGCAGGGTGGACACTGAAGCTTTCTTT
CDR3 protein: CASSQVRSRVDTEAFF

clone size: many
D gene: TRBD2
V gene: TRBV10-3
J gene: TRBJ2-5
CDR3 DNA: TGTGCCATCAGTGACGGCGGGGGGGCCCATGAGACCCAGTACTTC
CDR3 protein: CAISDGGGAHETQYF

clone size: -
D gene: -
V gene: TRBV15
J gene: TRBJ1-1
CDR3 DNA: TGTGCCACCAGCAGAGATCAGTCAGGCGGTGAAGCTTTCTTT
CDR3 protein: CATSRDQSGGEAFF

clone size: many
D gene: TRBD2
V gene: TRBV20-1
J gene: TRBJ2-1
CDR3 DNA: TGCAGTGCTAGCAGCGCGGGAGTAGTGGGCAATGAGCAGTTCTTC
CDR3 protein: CSASSAGVVGNEQFF

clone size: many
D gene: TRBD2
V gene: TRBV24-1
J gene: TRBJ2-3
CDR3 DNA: TGTGCCACCCGCCCCGGGACTAGCCGTAGCACAGATACGCAGTATTTT
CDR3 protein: CATRPGTSRSTDTQYF

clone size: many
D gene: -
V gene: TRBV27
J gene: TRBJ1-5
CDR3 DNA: TGTGCCAGCAGTTTATTTCCGAATCAGCCCCAGCATTTT
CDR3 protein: CASSLFPNQPQHF

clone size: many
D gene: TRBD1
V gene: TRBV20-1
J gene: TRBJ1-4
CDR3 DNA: TGCAGTGCTGGGACAGGGAGGAATGAAAAACTGTTTTTT
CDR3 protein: CSAGTGRNEKLFF

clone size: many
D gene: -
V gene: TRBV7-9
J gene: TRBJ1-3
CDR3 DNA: TGTGCCAGCAGCCATTCTCTTCTGGGGGGGAGCTCTGGAAACACCATATATTTT
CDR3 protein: CASSHSLLGGSSGNTIYF

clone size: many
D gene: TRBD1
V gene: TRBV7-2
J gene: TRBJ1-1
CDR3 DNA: TGTGCCAGCAGCCCACAGAGGACAGGGGGGACTGAAGCTTTCTTT
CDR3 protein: CASSPQRTGGTEAFF

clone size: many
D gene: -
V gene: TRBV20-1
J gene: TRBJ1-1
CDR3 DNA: TGCAGTGCTCCCAGCGCAGGTTCGGACACTGAAGCTTTCTTT
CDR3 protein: CSAPSAGSDTEAFF

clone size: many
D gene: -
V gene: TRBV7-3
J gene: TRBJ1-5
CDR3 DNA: TGTGCCAGCAGCTCGGGACATGGTCAGCCCCAGCATTTT
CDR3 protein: CASSSGHGQPQHF

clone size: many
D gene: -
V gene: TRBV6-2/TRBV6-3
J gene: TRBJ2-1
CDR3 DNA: TGTGCCAGCAGTTACAGTATATGGGGTAATGAGCAGTTCTTC
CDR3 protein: CASSYSIWGNEQFF

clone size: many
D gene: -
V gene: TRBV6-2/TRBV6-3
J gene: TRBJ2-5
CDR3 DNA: TGTGCCAGCAGTTACTCCTGGGGAGAGACCCAGTACTTC
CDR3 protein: CASSYSWGETQYF

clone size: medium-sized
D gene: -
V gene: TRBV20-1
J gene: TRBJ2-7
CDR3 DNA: TGCAGTGCTAGTCCATTCTACGAGCAGTACTTC
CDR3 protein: CSASPFYEQYF

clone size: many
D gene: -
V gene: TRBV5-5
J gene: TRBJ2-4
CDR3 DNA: TGTGCCAGCAGCGGGGGGCTGCAGACCAAAAACATTCAGTACTTC
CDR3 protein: CASSGGLQTKNIQYF

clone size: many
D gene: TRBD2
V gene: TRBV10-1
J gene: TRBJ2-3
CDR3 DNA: TGCGCCAGCAGTGAGGGGCTAGCGGTGGTGGATACGCAGTATTTT
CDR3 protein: CASSEGLAVVDTQYF

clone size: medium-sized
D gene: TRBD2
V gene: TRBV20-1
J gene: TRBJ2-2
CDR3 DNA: TGCAGTGCTAGAGATCGGGGACTAGCGGGGAACACCGGGGAGCTGTTTTTT
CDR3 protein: CSARDRGLAGNTGELFF

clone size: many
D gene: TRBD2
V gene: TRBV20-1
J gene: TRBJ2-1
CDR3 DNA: TGCAGTGCTCTAAAGGCTAGCGGGAGGGCGGTTCGGTTCTTC
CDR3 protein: CSALKASGRAVRFF

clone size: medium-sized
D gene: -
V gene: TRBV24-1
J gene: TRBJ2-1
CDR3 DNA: TGTGCCACCAAGAACTCCGGCAGCCCCTACAATGAGCAGTTCTTC
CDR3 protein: CATKNSGSPYNEQFF

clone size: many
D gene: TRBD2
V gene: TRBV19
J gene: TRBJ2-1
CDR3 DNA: TGTGCCAGTAGCCAACTAGCGGGATGGTACAATGAGCAGTTCTTC
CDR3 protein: CASSQLAGWYNEQFF

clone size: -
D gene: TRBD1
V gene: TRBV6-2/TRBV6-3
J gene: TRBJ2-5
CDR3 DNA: TGTGCCAGCAGCCAGCAAGGACAGGGGGCGAAGACCCAGTACTTC
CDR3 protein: CASSQQGQGAKTQYF

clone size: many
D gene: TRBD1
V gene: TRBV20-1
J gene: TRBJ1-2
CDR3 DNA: TGCAGTGCTAGAGATGGGACAGGCCCTACTGGCTACACCTTC
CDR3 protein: CSARDGTGPTGYTF

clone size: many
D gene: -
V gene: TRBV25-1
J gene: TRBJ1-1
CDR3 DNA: TGTGCCAGCAGTGAATTCGGGGCAGTCGGAGCTTTCTTT
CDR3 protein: CASSEFGAVGAFF

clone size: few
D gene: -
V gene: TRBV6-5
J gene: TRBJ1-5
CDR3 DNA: TGTGCCAGCAGTTACTCGAGACATATGGATCAGCCCCAGCATTTT
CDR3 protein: CASSYSRHMDQPQHF

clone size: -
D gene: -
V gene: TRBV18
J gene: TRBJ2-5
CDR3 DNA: TGTGCCAGCTCACCAGGGCAGGGGAGCCAAGAGACCCAGTACTTC
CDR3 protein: CASSPGQGSQETQYF

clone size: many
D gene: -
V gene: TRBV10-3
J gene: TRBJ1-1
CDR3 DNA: TGTGCCATCAAATGGGGGGCACGCACTGAAGCTTTCTTT
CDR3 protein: CAIKWGARTEAFF

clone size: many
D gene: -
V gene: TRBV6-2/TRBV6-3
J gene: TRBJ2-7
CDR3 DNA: TGTGCCAGCAGTTACGAGGGGGCCTACGAGCAGTACTTC
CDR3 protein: CASSYEGAYEQYF

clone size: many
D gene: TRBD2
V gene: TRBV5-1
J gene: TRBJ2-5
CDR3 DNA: TGCGCCAGCAGCGGAAGACTAGCGGGAGAGGGAGAGACCCAGTACTTC
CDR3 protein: CASSGRLAGEGETQYF

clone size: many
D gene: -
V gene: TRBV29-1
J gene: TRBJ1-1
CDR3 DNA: TGCAGCGTTGAAGACAGGCTGAACACTGAAGCTTTCTTT
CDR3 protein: CSVEDRLNTEAFF

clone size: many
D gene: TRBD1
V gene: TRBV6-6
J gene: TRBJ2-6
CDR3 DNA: TGTGCCAGCAGTTCTGAACAGGGGGGCCGCACATCTGGGGCCAACGTCCTGACTTTC
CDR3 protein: CASSSEQGGRTSGANVLTF

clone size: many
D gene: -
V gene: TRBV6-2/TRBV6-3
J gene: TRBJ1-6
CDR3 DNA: TGTGCCAGCAGATATCTCTGGAGTTCACCCCTCCACTTT
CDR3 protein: CASRYLWSSPLHF

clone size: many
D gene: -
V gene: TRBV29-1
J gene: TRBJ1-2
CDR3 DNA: TGCAGCGTTGGGGCAGGGGCCAACTATGGCTACACCTTC
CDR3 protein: CSVGAGANYGYTF

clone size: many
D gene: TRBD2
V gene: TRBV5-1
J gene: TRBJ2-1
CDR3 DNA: TGCGCCAGCAGCTTCAGCGGGGGATTAAGTGAGCAGTTCTTC
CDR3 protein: CASSFSGGLSEQFF

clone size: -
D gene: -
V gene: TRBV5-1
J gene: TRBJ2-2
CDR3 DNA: TGCGCCAGCTCCCTGCCCCCCCACGGGGAGCTGTTTTTT
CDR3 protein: CASSLPPHGELFF

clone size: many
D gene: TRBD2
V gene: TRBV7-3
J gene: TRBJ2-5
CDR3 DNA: TGTGCCAGCAGCTTAAACCAGGGCGGGAGATCGGAGACCCAGTACTTC
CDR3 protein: CASSLNQGGRSETQYF

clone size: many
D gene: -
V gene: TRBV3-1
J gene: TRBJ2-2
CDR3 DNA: TGTGCCAGCACCCCAGGGAGGTCCGGTCCCGGGGAGCTGTTTTTT
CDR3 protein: CASTPGRSGPGELFF

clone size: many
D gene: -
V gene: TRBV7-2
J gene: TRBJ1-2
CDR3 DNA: TGTGCCAGCAGCTTGGGGGCCGCAGCTTACTACACCTTC
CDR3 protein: CASSLGAAAYYTF

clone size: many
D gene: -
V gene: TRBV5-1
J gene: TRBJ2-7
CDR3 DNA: TGCGCCAGCAGTCTCATGGACAGAAGTTACGAGCAGTACTTC
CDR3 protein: CASSLMDRSYEQYF

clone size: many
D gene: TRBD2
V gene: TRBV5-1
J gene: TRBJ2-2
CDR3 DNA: TGCGCCAGCAGCCCGGTCAAAGCGGGAGCGGATAACGGGGAGCTGTTTTTT
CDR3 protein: CASSPVKAGADNGELFF

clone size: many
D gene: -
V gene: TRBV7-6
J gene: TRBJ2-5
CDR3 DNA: TGTGCCAGCAGCGAGCTGGCGAACCAAGAGACCCAGTACTTC
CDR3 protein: CASSELANQETQYF

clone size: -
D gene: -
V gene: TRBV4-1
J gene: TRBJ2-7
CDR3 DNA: TGCGCCAGCAGCCGGACGGGGGCCTACGAGCAGTACTTC
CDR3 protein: CASSRTGAYEQYF

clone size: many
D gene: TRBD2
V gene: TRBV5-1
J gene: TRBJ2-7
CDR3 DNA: TGCGCCAGCAGCTTGAAGGCGGGAGACACCTACGAGCAGTACTTC
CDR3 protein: CASSLKAGDTYEQYF

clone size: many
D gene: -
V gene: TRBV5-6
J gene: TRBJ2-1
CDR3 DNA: TGTGCCAGCAGCTTGGCCGGGGGGCCCCGCTCCTACAATGAGCAGTTCTTC
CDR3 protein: CASSLAGGPRSYNEQFF

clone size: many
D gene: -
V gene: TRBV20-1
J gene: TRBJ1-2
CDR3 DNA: TGCAGTGCTAGTTTTCAGGGTAACTATGGCTACACCTTC
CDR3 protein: CSASFQGNYGYTF

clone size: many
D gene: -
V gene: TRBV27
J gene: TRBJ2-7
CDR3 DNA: TGTGCCAGCAGGGGCGGGGACGACTACGAGCAGTACTTC
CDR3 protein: CASRGGDDYEQYF

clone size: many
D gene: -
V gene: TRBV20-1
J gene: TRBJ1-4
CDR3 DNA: TGCAGTGCCAGGCACACAACTAATGAAAAACTGTTTTTT
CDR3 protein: CSARHTTNEKLFF

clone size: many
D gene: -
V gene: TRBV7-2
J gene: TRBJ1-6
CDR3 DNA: TGTGCCAGCAGCTTATCACGGTTAAATTCACCCCTCCACTTT
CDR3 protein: CASSLSRLNSPLHF